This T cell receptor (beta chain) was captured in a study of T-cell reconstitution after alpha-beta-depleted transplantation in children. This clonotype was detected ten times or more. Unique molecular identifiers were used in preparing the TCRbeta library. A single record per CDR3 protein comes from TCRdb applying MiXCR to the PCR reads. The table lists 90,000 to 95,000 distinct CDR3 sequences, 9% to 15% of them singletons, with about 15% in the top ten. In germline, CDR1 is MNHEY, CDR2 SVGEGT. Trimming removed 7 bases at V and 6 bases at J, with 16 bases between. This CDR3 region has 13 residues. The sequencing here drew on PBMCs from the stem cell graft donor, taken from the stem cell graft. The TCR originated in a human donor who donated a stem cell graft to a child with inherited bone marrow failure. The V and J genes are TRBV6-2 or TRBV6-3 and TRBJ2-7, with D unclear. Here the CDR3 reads CASNRVTLGEQYF. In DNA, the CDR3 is TGTGCCAGCAATCGTGTCACCTTGGGCGAGCAGTACTTC.